The source of this T cell receptor (beta chain) is a study of beta chain features in type 1 diabetes (dated by TCRdb to 2016 to 2019). For context, the study as a whole: No differences in mean age, gender distribution, total cell number or subset yield were found between patients and healthy donors. A total of roughly 100 million sorted cells were examined across all samples, and the number of cells per subset was strongly correlated with RNA yield. In the study, recently diagnosed type 1 diabetes patients and matched healthy donors were compared on the TCRB repertoires of their sorted circulating CD4+ T cell subsets. Regulatory and stem cell-like memory subsets were obtained from only 8 patients and about eight healthy donors, while naive and central memory subsets were obtained from all 28 donors.

The study at large found these results: Because cDNA was sequenced instead of genomic DNA, activated cells with high expression could be over-represented, although the groups did not differ in activation or CD3 levels. HLA sub-analyses involved small numbers of individuals, so any influence of HLA type on TCRB rearrangement remained unresolved. In all four CD4+ subsets, TCRB CDR3 length was moderately but significantly shorter in type 1 diabetes patients. At VDJ recombination sites, type 1 diabetes patients had fewer insertions and more deleted nucleotides, which implies abnormalities in thymic rearrangement. Shorter templates might have been favored by PCR, but patient and control samples were amplified and corrected together, so both groups would have been affected equally by any skew. The naive, central memory and regulatory TCRB repertoires appeared to resemble one another more closely among patients than among healthy donors.

This clone appeared a few times. The antigen this receptor binds is unknown. Base qualities are not at hand, and no much larger clone is one base apart. All of the isolated RNA was reverse transcribed with the High Capacity cDNA Reverse Transcription Kit, so expressed TCRB transcripts were sequenced. Deep immunoSEQ sequencing was performed on naive, central memory and regulatory T cell samples, with an average of around 3.5 million total reads per sample. Sorted cells were lysed in RLT buffer and RNA was extracted with DNase-treated RNeasy Micro or Mini kits, depending on cell number. Each cell subset was processed separately to prevent cross-contamination, with patient and healthy donor samples processed together. The immunoSEQ multiplex PCR was used to amplify TCRB sequences from cDNA, generating 87-bp fragments that spanned the CDR3 region. Sequencing of the amplicons was performed on the Illumina HiSeq platform. Per the source publication's procedure: Synthetic template baselines were used to correct PCR bias computationally, reads within Hamming distance 2 were collapsed together, and singletons that could not be merged were discarded. Reads were aligned against IMGT so that V, D and J genes, CDR3 length and insertions or deletions at six rearrangement sites could be assigned. Clonotype counts were normalized to sorted cell number within each subset before computing true diversity and Gini coefficients with the tcR R package. Repertoire sharing was quantified using the overlap coefficient calculated on TCRB nucleotide sequences. As a proxy for the pre-selection repertoire, out-of-frame TCRB sequences from naive cells were analyzed. The table comes from immuneACCESS by way of TCRdb, which keeps in-frame sequences with V and J called. Part of the clones is missing from these tables; in studies checked, under half for an unresolved V gene and the rest for unknown reasons. That table supplies the V and J calls and clone size; D and trimming were determined from the DNA. This sample gives 640,000 or so clones in total; around 15% of them show up just once. Jointly, the top ten make up roughly 0.022% of the sample.

Each donor gave one peripheral blood draw, approximately 100 mL on average, collected into heparinised tubes. Using a panel that included CD45RO, CCR7, CD25, CD127, CD95 and CD27, naive, central memory, regulatory and stem cell-like memory CD4+ T cells were sorted on a BD FACSAria II. Purity was above 95% for every sorted population. PBMCs were isolated immediately by Lymphoprep density gradient centrifugation and stained directly without culture. So that batch effects would be minimized, each experiment stained and sorted samples in pairs, pairing one healthy donor with one patient. Sequencing used naive CD4+ T cells from blood. The meaning of the sample's cell subset or site label: true naive CD4+ T cells. The sequence derives from a man in his late teens or twenties with type 1 diabetes.

The CDR3 region has the sequence CASRVRETQYF. The DNA sequence is as follows: TGTGCCAGCAGAGTTCGGGAGACCCAGTACTTC. The sequence links TRBV27 to TRBJ2-5; a confident D gene designation cannot be given. Measured from the cysteine to the phenylalanine, the CDR3 is 11 residues long. CDR3 DNA is the only sequence kept; it has 33 bases, read in frame from the first base. CDR1 and CDR2 (MNHEY, SMNVEV) derive from the germline V gene (reference sequence). Trimming removed 6 bases from V and 5 bases from J, leaving 7 bases between the germline ends.